This T cell receptor (beta chain) was observed in a study of T cells after yellow fever vaccination. Overall study context: SMART-Seq v4 Ultra Low Input served to prepare low-cell-number fractions.

In TCRdb, the 5' RACE reads were re-called with MiXCR into one record per CDR3 protein. The sample has around 310,000 distinct CDR3 sequences, roughly 8.7% seen once. The table lists this clonotype with many counts. Its matching antigen is unknown. This CDR3 spans 15 amino acids. The ends lost 3 bases at V and 1 base at J; junction bases unmatched: 4. Germline V gene sequence: CDR1 KGHSH, CDR2 LQKENI. Study results and caveats: Weaker, the secondary response had a peak occurring faster, on day 5 versus 15. Reappearance after the booster was seen for most primary-vaccination clones, at roughly 96% CD4 and around 90% CD8.

This TCR was recovered from a man younger than 35 who received the YFV17D yellow fever vaccine. The V call is TRBV18, the J call TRBJ2-5, with 8 bases identical to TRBD1. Source: PBMCs, taken on the day of the first yellow fever vaccination. The CDR3 DNA reads TGTGCCAGCTCACCGCCCGGGACAGGCCAAGAGACCCAGTACTTC. Amino acids: CASSPPGTGQETQYF.